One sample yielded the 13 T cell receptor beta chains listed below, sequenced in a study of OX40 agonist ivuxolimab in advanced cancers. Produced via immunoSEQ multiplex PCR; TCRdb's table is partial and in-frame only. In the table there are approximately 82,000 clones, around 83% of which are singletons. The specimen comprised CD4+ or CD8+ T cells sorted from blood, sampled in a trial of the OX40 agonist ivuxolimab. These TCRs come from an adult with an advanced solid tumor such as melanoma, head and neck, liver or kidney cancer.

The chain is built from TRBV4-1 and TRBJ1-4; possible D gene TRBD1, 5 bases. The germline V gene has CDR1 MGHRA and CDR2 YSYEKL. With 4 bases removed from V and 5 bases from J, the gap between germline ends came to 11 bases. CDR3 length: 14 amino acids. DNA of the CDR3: TGCGCCAGCAGCCCCACGGGACGGAATGAAAAACTGTTTTTT. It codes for CASSPTGRNEKLFF.

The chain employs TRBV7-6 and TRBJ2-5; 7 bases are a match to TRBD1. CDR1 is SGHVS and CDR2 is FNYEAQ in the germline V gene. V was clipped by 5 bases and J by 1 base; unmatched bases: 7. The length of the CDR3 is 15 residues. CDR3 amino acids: CASSRGGRVQETQYF. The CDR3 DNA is TGTGCCAGCAGCCGAGGGGGCAGGGTCCAAGAGACCCAGTACTTC.

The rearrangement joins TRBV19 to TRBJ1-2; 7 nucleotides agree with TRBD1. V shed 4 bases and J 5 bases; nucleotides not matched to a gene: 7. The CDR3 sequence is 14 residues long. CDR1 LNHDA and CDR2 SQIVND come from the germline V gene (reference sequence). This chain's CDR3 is CASSRGQASYGYTF. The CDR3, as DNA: TGTGCCAGTAGTAGAGGACAGGCCTCTTATGGCTACACCTTC. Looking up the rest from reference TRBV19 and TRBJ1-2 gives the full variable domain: DGGITQSPKYLFRKEGQNVTLSCEQNLNHDAMYWYRQDPGQGLRLIYYSQIVNDFQKGDIAEGYSVSREKKESFPLTVTSAQKNPTAFYLCASSRGQASYGYTFGSGTRLTVV.

This chain's CDR3 is CATSSGQVDTEAFF. The CDR3, as DNA: TGTGCCACCAGCAGTGGACAGGTGGACACTGAAGCTTTCTTT. V and J are TRBV15 and TRBJ1-1; 7 bases map to TRBD1. Germline CDR1 and CDR2: LNHNV and YYDKDF (reference sequence). The CDR3 totals 14 residues. The V and J ends lost 3 bases and 3 bases, in that order; junction bases with no gene match: 4. Supplemented by reference TRBV15 and TRBJ1-1, the full variable domain reads DAMVIQNPRYQVTQFGKPVTLSCSQTLNHNVMYWYQQKSSQAPKLLFHYYDKDFNNEADTPDNFQSRRPNTSFCFLDIRSPGLGDTAMYLCATSSGQVDTEAFFGQGTRLTVV.

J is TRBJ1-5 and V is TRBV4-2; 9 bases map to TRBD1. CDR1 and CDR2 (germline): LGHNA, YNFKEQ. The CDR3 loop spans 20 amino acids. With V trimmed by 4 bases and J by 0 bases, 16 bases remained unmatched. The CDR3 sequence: CASSPGQGQGGTHSNQPQHF. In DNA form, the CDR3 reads TGTGCCAGCAGCCCCGGCCAGGGACAGGGAGGGACCCATAGCAATCAGCCCCAGCATTTT.

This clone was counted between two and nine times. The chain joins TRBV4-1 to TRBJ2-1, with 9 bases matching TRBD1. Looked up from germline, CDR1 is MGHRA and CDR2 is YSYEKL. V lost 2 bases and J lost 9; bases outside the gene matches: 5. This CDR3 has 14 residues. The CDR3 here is CASSQSGQGREQFF. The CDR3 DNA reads TGCGCCAGCAGCCAATCGGGACAGGGACGTGAGCAGTTCTTC.

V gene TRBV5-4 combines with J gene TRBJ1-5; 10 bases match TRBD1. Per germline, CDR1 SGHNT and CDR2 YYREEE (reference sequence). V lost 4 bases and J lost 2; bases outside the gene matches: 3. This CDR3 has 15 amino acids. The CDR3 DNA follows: TGTGCCAGCAGCGCTGGGACAGGGGGCAATCAGCCCCAGCATTTT. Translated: CASSAGTGGNQPQHF.

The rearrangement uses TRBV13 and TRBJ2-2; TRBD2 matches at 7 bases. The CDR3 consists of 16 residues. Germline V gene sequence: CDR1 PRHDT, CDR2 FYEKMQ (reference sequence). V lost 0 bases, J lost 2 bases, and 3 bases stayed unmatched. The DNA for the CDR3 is TGTGCCAGCAGCTTAGGCAGCGGGGTTAACACCGGGGAGCTGTTTTTT. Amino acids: CASSLGSGVNTGELFF. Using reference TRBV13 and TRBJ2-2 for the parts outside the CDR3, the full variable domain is AAGVIQSPRHLIKEKRETATLKCYPIPRHDTVYWYQQGPGQDPQFLISFYEKMQSDKGSIPDRFSAQQFSDYHSELNMSSLELGDSALYFCASSLGSGVNTGELFFGEGSRLTVL.

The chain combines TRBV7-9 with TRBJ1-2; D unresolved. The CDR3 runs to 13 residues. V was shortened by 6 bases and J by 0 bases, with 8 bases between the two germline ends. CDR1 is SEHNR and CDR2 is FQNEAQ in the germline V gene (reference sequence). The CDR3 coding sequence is TGTGCCAGCAGGGATGCAGCTAACTATGGCTACACCTTC. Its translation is CASRDAANYGYTF.

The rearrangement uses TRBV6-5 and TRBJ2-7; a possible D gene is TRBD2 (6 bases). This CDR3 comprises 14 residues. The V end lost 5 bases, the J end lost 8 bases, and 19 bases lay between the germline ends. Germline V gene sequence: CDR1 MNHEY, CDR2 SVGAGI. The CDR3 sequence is CASSASGGEVKQYF. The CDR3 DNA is TGTGCCAGCAGTGCTTCCGGGGGAGAGGTGAAGCAGTACTTC.

CDR3 nucleotides: TGTGCCAGCAGCTTCCTTAGCGGGGCAAGGGTTAATGAGCAGTTCTTC. This translates into CASSFLSGARVNEQFF. The chain links TRBV5-4 to TRBJ2-1, with 8 bases matching TRBD2. Germline CDR1 SGHNT, CDR2 YYREEE (reference sequence). V lost 2 bases to trimming and J lost 7 bases; unmatched junction nucleotides: 11. The CDR3 is made up of 16 amino acids. Drawing the rest from reference TRBV5-4 and TRBJ2-1, the complete variable domain is ETGVTQSPTHLIKTRGQQVTLRCSSQSGHNTVSWYQQALGQGPQFIFQYYREEENGRGNFPPRFSGLQFPNYSSELNVNALELDDSALYLCASSFLSGARVNEQFFGPGTRLTVL.

This chain's CDR3 is CASSLSGGASTDTQYF. CDR3 sequence (DNA): TGCGCCAGCAGCTTGTCAGGGGGTGCTAGCACAGATACGCAGTATTTT. The chain carries TRBV5-1 and TRBJ2-3; 7 positions match TRBD1. This CDR3 contains 16 residues. The germline gives CDR1 SGHRS, CDR2 YFSETQ. Trimming cost V 1 base and J 0 bases; bases outside gene matches: 5.

CDR3 sequence (DNA): TGTGCCAGCAGCGTAGAGCGAGATACGCAGTATTTT. It translates to CASSVERDTQYF. The V and J genes are TRBV9 and TRBJ2-3; D unclear. Germline CDR1 is SGDLS and CDR2 is YYNGEE. Trimming took 0 bases from V and 5 from J, leaving 4 bases between them. The CDR3 length is 12 residues. The full variable domain, its missing parts supplied by reference TRBV9 and TRBJ2-3, is DSGVTQTPKHLITATGQRVTLRCSPRSGDLSVYWYQQSLDQGLQFLIQYYNGEERAKGNILERFSAQQFPDLHSELNLSSLELGDSALYFCASSVERDTQYFGPGTRLTVL.